This T cell receptor beta chain was captured by sequencing in a study of T-cell memory formation after mild COVID-19. Study-level findings and limits: There was a balanced CD4/CD8 profile in clones contracting day 15 to 85, and later expanders leaned CD4+. Second-wave clones reaching peak frequency on day 37 lacked confirmed SARS-CoV-2 specificity.

The table lists this clonotype with a few counts. What it recognizes is unknown. TCRdb reprocessed the 5' RACE reads with MiXCR, giving one entry per CDR3 protein. The data hold just under 350,000 distinct CDR3 sequences, with roughly 13% observed a single time. This CDR3 is 15 amino acids long. From germline, CDR1 is SGHRS and CDR2 YFSETQ. V lost 1 base and J 0 bases, leaving 8 bases between the germline ends. The sequenced material came from PBMCs or a T cell subset sorted from them (not recorded which). The source of this sequence is a man between 18 and 29 years old who had mild COVID-19 (a few samples of this study predate the infection). Cell type and time point are not known. J is TRBJ1-5 and V is TRBV5-1; D is undetermined. The CDR3 reads CASSLFGNSNQPQHF. DNA for the CDR3: TGCGCCAGCAGCTTGTTCGGGAATAGCAATCAGCCCCAGCATTTT.